Below, one TCR beta chain is given with its context. Its antigen is still unknown. An approximately 200 ng quantity of DNA, 25,000 to 35,000 T cell genomes, went into the sorted-subset replicate PCRs. Clones were read by immunoSEQ multiplex PCR, and TCRdb kept only the in-frame ones, dropping some. The repertoire includes about 1 million clones, roughly 80% of them detected once, and 1.2% to 1.5% sits in the top ten. These data originate in a study of shared clonotypes between healthy human individuals. General study results and limits: The study drew on few donors, limiting represented genetic and exposure-history diversity.

HIV-negative, healthy adults without recent acute infections or vaccinations were the donors. The TCR sequence derives from a man younger than 30 in good health. The sample was memory CD4+ T cells sorted from blood. Regarding subset: CD45RA-negative fraction.

CDR3 coding DNA: TGCAGCGTTGAAGATCCGGCGGGGAGGGCGCGGAGCACTGAAGCTTTCTTT. Amino acids: CSVEDPAGRARSTEAFF. The chain is built from TRBV29-1 and TRBJ1-1; D unresolved. This CDR3 is built from 17 residues. V was trimmed by 0 bases and J by 4 bases, leaving 21 bases between them. The germline CDR1 and CDR2 sequences are SQVTM and ANQGSEA. The complete variable domain, with remaining parts taken from reference TRBV29-1 and TRBJ1-1, reads SAVISQKPSRDICQRGTSLTIQCQVDSQVTMMFWYRQQPGQSLTLIATANQGSEATYESGFVIDKFPISRPNLTFSTLTVSNMSPEDSSIYLCSVEDPAGRARSTEAFFGQGTRLTVV.